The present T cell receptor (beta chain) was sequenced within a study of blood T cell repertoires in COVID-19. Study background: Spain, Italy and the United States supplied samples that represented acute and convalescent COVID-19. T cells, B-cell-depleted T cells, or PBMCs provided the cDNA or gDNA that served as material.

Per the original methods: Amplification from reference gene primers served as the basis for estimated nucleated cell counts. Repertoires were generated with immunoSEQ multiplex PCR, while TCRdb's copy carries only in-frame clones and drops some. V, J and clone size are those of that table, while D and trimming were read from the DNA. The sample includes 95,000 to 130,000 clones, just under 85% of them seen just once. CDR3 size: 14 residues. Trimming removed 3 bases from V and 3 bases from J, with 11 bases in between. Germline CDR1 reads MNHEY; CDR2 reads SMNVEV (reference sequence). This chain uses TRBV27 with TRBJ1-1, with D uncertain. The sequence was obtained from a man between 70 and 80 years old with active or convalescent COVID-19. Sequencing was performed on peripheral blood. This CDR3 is CASSFRLSDTEAFF. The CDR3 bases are TGTGCCAGCAGTTTCCGATTGTCGGACACTGAAGCTTTCTTT.